The rows below give T cell receptor beta chains drawn from one sample of a study of beta chain features in type 1 diabetes. Using immunoSEQ multiplex PCR, the repertoire was profiled, and TCRdb retains in-frame clones only, with some absent. The sample carries fewer than 650,000 clones, about 14% recorded once. The sample comprised naive CD4+ T cells from blood. The source is a man aged 18 to 30 in good health. Each CDR3 is given with its conserved first and last residue. A D gene is named only where the DNA matches it firmly. Size tells how often a clone was seen (once, few, many) or the class of an expanded clone, and some rows leave it out.

V: TRBV4-3; J: TRBJ2-5; D: NA; size: NA; CDR3: CASSQRYQETQYF; DNA: TGCGCCAGCAGCCAGCGGTACCAAGAGACCCAGTACTTC
V: TRBV7-2; J: TRBJ1-1; D: NA; size: NA; CDR3: CASSQGMNTEAFF; DNA: TGTGCCAGCAGCCAGGGGATGAACACTGAAGCTTTCTTT
V: TRBV6-1; J: TRBJ1-5; D: NA; size: few; CDR3: CASSESGGFQPQHF; DNA: TGTGCCAGCAGTGAATCGGGGGGGTTTCAGCCCCAGCATTTT
V: TRBV18; J: TRBJ1-2; D: TRBD1; size: NA; CDR3: CASSFGQGNGYTF; DNA: TGTGCCAGCTCCTTCGGACAGGGCAATGGCTACACCTTC
V: TRBV7-9; J: TRBJ1-2; D: TRBD1; size: few; CDR3: CASSWDRATF; DNA: TGTGCCAGCAGCTGGGACAGGGCCACCTTC
V: TRBV28; J: TRBJ2-2; D: NA; size: NA; CDR3: CASPETDAAFKLFF; DNA: TGTGCCAGCCCTGAGACAGACGCTGCTTTTAAGCTGTTTTTT
V: TRBV28; J: TRBJ1-5; D: NA; size: NA; CDR3: CASSLQGSDQPQHF; DNA: TGTGCCAGCAGTTTACAGGGAAGTGATCAGCCCCAGCATTTT
V: TRBV12-5; J: TRBJ2-2; D: TRBD2; size: few; CDR3: CASGLRLAGNTGELFF; DNA: TGTGCTAGTGGTCTAAGACTAGCGGGAAACACCGGGGAGCTGTTTTTT
V: TRBV6-5; J: TRBJ1-4; D: NA; size: NA; CDR3: CASSYSLRRGEKLFF; DNA: TGTGCCAGCAGTTACTCGCTCAGGCGGGGTGAAAAACTGTTTTTT
V: TRBV7-2; J: TRBJ1-3; D: NA; size: NA; CDR3: CASSLAWAGNTIYF; DNA: TGTGCCAGCAGCTTAGCCTGGGCTGGAAACACCATATATTTT
V: TRBV4-3; J: TRBJ2-1; D: TRBD1; size: few; CDR3: CASSRNPAGQDNEQFF; DNA: TGCGCCAGCAGCCGGAATCCCGCGGGACAGGACAATGAGCAGTTCTTC
V: TRBV6-1; J: TRBJ1-2; D: TRBD1; size: NA; CDR3: CASRKTGGRDYGYTF; DNA: TGTGCCAGCAGGAAAACAGGGGGCCGGGACTATGGCTACACCTTC
V: TRBV4-3; J: TRBJ2-1; D: NA; size: NA; CDR3: CASSRGSYNEQFF; DNA: TGCGCCAGCAGCCGAGGTTCCTACAATGAGCAGTTCTTC
V: TRBV4-1; J: TRBJ1-4; D: NA; size: NA; CDR3: CASSSQMINEKLFF; DNA: TGCGCCAGCAGCTCACAGATGATTAATGAAAAACTGTTTTTT
V: TRBV19; J: TRBJ2-3; D: NA; size: NA; CDR3: CASSRDRTDTQYF; DNA: TGTGCCAGTAGTAGGGACCGCACAGATACGCAGTATTTT
V: TRBV5-1; J: TRBJ2-3; D: NA; size: few; CDR3: CASTSSTDTQYF; DNA: TGCGCCAGCACCTCTAGCACAGATACGCAGTATTTT
V: TRBV2; J: TRBJ1-6; D: NA; size: few; CDR3: CASSVLEKNSPLHF; DNA: TGTGCCAGCAGTGTTCTAGAAAAGAATTCACCCCTCCACTTT
V: TRBV15; J: TRBJ2-1; D: NA; size: few; CDR3: CATSREAGRTYNEQFF; DNA: TGTGCCACCAGCAGAGAAGCGGGCCGAACCTACAATGAGCAGTTCTTC
V: TRBV10-3; J: TRBJ1-1; D: NA; size: few; CDR3: CAIRAYTEAFF; DNA: TGTGCCATCAGAGCGTACACTGAAGCTTTCTTT
V: TRBV5-6; J: TRBJ2-1; D: NA; size: few; CDR3: CASSSRQGRVFNEQFF; DNA: TGTGCCAGCAGCTCCCGACAGGGGAGGGTGTTCAATGAGCAGTTCTTC
V: TRBV29-1; J: TRBJ1-2; D: TRBD1; size: few; CDR3: CSVEGRGGSGYTF; DNA: TGCAGCGTTGAAGGGAGAGGGGGCAGCGGCTACACCTTC
V: TRBV30; J: TRBJ1-1; D: TRBD1; size: few; CDR3: CAWSGAGTGNTEAFF; DNA: TGTGCCTGGAGCGGTGCCGGGACAGGGAACACTGAAGCTTTCTTT
V: TRBV6-5; J: TRBJ1-2; D: NA; size: few; CDR3: CASSPFGYTF; DNA: TGTGCCAGCAGCCCTTTTGGCTACACCTTC
V: TRBV11-2; J: TRBJ1-2; D: NA; size: NA; CDR3: CASSLEAGYGYTF; DNA: TGTGCCAGCAGCTTAGAGGCAGGGTATGGCTACACCTTC
V: TRBV4-2; J: TRBJ2-1; D: NA; size: NA; CDR3: CASSQVGGYNEQFF; DNA: TGTGCCAGCAGCCAAGTTGGGGGGTACAATGAGCAGTTCTTC
V: TRBV28; J: TRBJ2-7; D: TRBD1; size: NA; CDR3: CASSPQRSRGQMGQQYF; DNA: TGTGCCAGCAGTCCCCAGAGATCCAGGGGGCAAATGGGGCAGCAGTACTTC
V: TRBV13; J: TRBJ1-5; D: NA; size: few; CDR3: CASSLRRFGQPQHF; DNA: TGTGCCAGCAGCCTCCGGCGATTTGGCCAGCCCCAGCATTTT
V: TRBV5-1; J: TRBJ2-1; D: NA; size: NA; CDR3: CASLPGEWGDEQFF; DNA: TGCGCCAGTCTTCCGGGAGAGTGGGGCGATGAGCAGTTCTTC
V: TRBV18; J: TRBJ2-7; D: NA; size: NA; CDR3: CASSPTTDSYEQYF; DNA: TGTGCCAGCTCACCTACGACAGATTCATACGAGCAGTACTTC
V: TRBV5-1; J: TRBJ1-1; D: TRBD1; size: NA; CDR3: CASSFLIGRTGGGMNTEAFF; DNA: TGCGCCAGCAGCTTCTTGATCGGCCGGACAGGGGGAGGCATGAACACTGAAGCTTTCTTT
V: TRBV18; J: TRBJ1-2; D: NA; size: NA; CDR3: CASSPLLAGINYGYTF; DNA: TGTGCCAGCTCACCACTACTTGCGGGGATTAACTATGGCTACACCTTC
V: TRBV7-8; J: TRBJ2-5; D: NA; size: few; CDR3: CASSPSREETQYF; DNA: TGTGCCAGCAGCCCCAGCAGGGAGGAGACCCAGTACTTC
V: TRBV9; J: TRBJ2-1; D: TRBD2; size: few; CDR3: CASSPSVGLAEYNEQFF; DNA: TGTGCCAGCAGCCCTTCAGTGGGACTAGCGGAATACAATGAGCAGTTCTTC
V: TRBV19; J: TRBJ2-2; D: TRBD2; size: NA; CDR3: CASTFSGANTGELFF; DNA: TGTGCCAGTACCTTTAGCGGGGCCAACACCGGGGAGCTGTTTTTT
V: TRBV18; J: TRBJ1-1; D: TRBD1; size: few; CDR3: CASSLRTGETEAFF; DNA: TGTGCCAGCTCCCTTCGGACAGGGGAGACTGAAGCTTTCTTT
V: TRBV11-3; J: TRBJ2-3; D: NA; size: NA; CDR3: CASSLGAWTTDTQYF; DNA: TGTGCCAGCAGCTTAGGCGCGTGGACCACAGATACGCAGTATTTT
V: TRBV6-1; J: TRBJ2-1; D: TRBD1; size: few; CDR3: CASSDAGGLGEQFF; DNA: TGTGCCAGCAGTGATGCAGGGGGCCTGGGTGAGCAGTTCTTC
V: TRBV9; J: TRBJ2-2; D: TRBD2; size: few; CDR3: CASSPGTSAPTGELFF; DNA: TGTGCCAGCAGCCCCGGGACTAGCGCACCGACCGGGGAGCTGTTTTTT
V: TRBV9; J: TRBJ2-3; D: NA; size: NA; CDR3: CASSVGELAHTQYF; DNA: TGTGCCAGCAGCGTCGGGGAGCTGGCGCATACGCAGTATTTT
V: TRBV27; J: TRBJ2-7; D: TRBD2; size: few; CDR3: CASSSAGLAGSHEQYF; DNA: TGTGCCAGCAGTTCCGCCGGACTAGCGGGATCCCACGAGCAGTACTTC